A selection of T cell receptor beta chains follows, all from one sample in a study of identical twins. Each CDR3 protein gets one entry after TCRdb re-called the 5' RACE reads with MiXCR. The sample shows 200,000 to 250,000 distinct CDR3 sequences, 12% of them seen only once. These data are also associated with another study on yellow fever vaccine responses in identical twins.

The source material was memory (CD45RO+) T cells sorted from blood. These receptors came from a woman under 30 in good health. Both conserved end residues are part of each CDR3. The D gene is left open where the match is weak. Clone size is stated in some rows and not others, as once, few, many or a class when expanded.

TRBV3-1	-	-	TRBJ2-7	TGTGCCAGCAGCCAAGCAGAGGGGCGGCGAGAGCAGTACTTC	CASSQAEGRREQYF
TRBV19	TRBD2	few	TRBJ2-3	TGTGCCAGTAGTACCCCAGGACTAGCGGCAGATACGCAGTATTTT	CASSTPGLAADTQYF
TRBV7-2	-	-	TRBJ2-1	TGTGCCAGCAGCTTTACTAGCTATGAGCAGTTCTTC	CASSFTSYEQFF
TRBV7-2	-	many	TRBJ1-1	TGTGCCAGCAGCTTAAGGACGGGACTGAACACTGAAGCTTTCTTT	CASSLRTGLNTEAFF
TRBV20-1	-	once	TRBJ1-1	TGCAGTGCTAGAAGGGGGATAGGCACTGAAGCTTTCTTT	CSARRGIGTEAFF
TRBV11-1	TRBD1	few	TRBJ2-3	TGTGCCAGCAGCTTATTACCCCAGGGGGCGATGATGGGGGATACGCAGTATTTT	CASSLLPQGAMMGDTQYF
TRBV6-2/TRBV6-3	TRBD2	-	TRBJ2-7	TGTGCCAGCAGTCCGCGACTAGCGGGAGCCTTCTACGAGCAGTACTTC	CASSPRLAGAFYEQYF
TRBV4-2	TRBD2	once	TRBJ2-3	TGTGCCAGCAGCCAACCCGGTCTCCCGGGAGGCGCAGATACGCAGTATTTT	CASSQPGLPGGADTQYF
TRBV5-1	TRBD2	-	TRBJ2-5	TGCGCCAGTGACTCCGGGACTAGCGGTTTCCGGGGAGAGACCCAGTACTTC	CASDSGTSGFRGETQYF
TRBV29-1	-	-	TRBJ2-7	TGCAGCGTTGAAGGATTCTCCTACGAGCAGTACTTC	CSVEGFSYEQYF
TRBV27	-	many	TRBJ1-6	TGTGCCAGCAGTACAGGGACCTATAATTCACCCCTCCACTTT	CASSTGTYNSPLHF
TRBV2	-	few	TRBJ2-1	TGTGCCAGCAGTGACACCTCCTACAATGAGCAGTTCTTC	CASSDTSYNEQFF
TRBV20-1	-	many	TRBJ2-1	TGCAGTGCAAGGGGTGATAGCGACAATGAGCAGTTCTTC	CSARGDSDNEQFF
TRBV20-1	TRBD2	few	TRBJ2-5	TGCAGTGCTCCCGGGACTAGGCAAGAGACCCAGTACTTC	CSAPGTRQETQYF
TRBV7-2	TRBD1	many	TRBJ2-1	TGTGCCAGCAGCAAGGGACAGGGCACCTACAATGAGCAGTTCTTC	CASSKGQGTYNEQFF
TRBV30	-	few	TRBJ1-5	TGTGCCTGGAAGGTGGGGGATCAGCCCCAGCATTTT	CAWKVGDQPQHF
TRBV2	-	-	TRBJ2-7	TGTGCCAGCAGTGAATCCGCGGCAACTACCTACGAGCAGTACTTC	CASSESAATTYEQYF
TRBV28	TRBD2	few	TRBJ2-5	TGTGCCAGCCGGACTAGCGGGAAAGAGACCCAGTACTTC	CASRTSGKETQYF
TRBV5-1	TRBD2	few	TRBJ2-7	TGCGCCAGCAGTTCCTCTGGGGAGGGAGAGCAGTACTTC	CASSSSGEGEQYF
TRBV7-2	-	many	TRBJ2-7	TGTGCCAGCAGCCCCCGTGGTTCCTCCTACGAGCAGTACTTC	CASSPRGSSYEQYF
TRBV3-1	TRBD2	-	TRBJ2-5	TGTGCCAGCAGCCCTAGCGGGAGGTCCGAGACCCAGTACTTC	CASSPSGRSETQYF
TRBV27	TRBD1	once	TRBJ2-4	TGTGCCAGCAGCGTCGACAGGGGAAGGGCCAAAAACATTCAGTACTTC	CASSVDRGRAKNIQYF
TRBV9	TRBD2	few	TRBJ2-2	TGTGCCAGCAGCGGGGGACTAGCGGGGTTCTACGGGGAGCTGTTTTTT	CASSGGLAGFYGELFF
TRBV2	-	few	TRBJ1-2	TGTGCCAGCAGTGAAGCGGCCGGGACGGCTAACTATGGCTACACCTTC	CASSEAAGTANYGYTF
TRBV14	TRBD2	few	TRBJ2-7	TGTGCCAGCAGCCAACGGCTAGCGGGAGGGTCGGTGCGAAACGAGCAGTACTTC	CASSQRLAGGSVRNEQYF
TRBV27	TRBD2	many	TRBJ2-3	TGTGCCAGCAGACGACTGACTAGCGGGGGGCCAAGCACAGATACGCAGTATTTT	CASRRLTSGGPSTDTQYF
TRBV20-1	-	-	TRBJ2-5	TGCAGTGCGCCCCCGTGGAAAGGGGCAGGGGGGGAGACCCAGTACTTC	CSAPPWKGAGGETQYF
TRBV18	TRBD2	-	TRBJ2-1	TGTGCCAGCTCTGCTGGACTAGCGGGGTTTTCCTACAATGAGCAGTTCTTC	CASSAGLAGFSYNEQFF
TRBV12-3/TRBV12-4	-	-	TRBJ1-2	TGTGCCAGCAGTCGGGGGGGATGGGGCTACACCTTC	CASSRGGWGYTF
TRBV20-1	TRBD1	few	TRBJ2-7	TGCAGTGCCAACCGGGACAGCCCCCACGAGCAGTACTTC	CSANRDSPHEQYF
TRBV30	-	-	TRBJ2-5	TGTGCCTGGAGTGACTCCGGGACCAAGTACTTC	CAWSDSGTKYF
TRBV27	TRBD2	-	TRBJ2-1	TGTGCCAGCAGTTTATTGGGGGGGGAGGTCAATGAGCAGTTCTTC	CASSLLGGEVNEQFF
TRBV4-2	-	few	TRBJ1-6	TGTGCCAGCAGCCAAGGAGGAGGACCCCTCCACTTT	CASSQGGGPLHF
TRBV30	TRBD2	-	TRBJ2-2	TGTGCCTGGAGTCTGCGGGAGGGCCGGCTGTTTTTT	CAWSLREGRLFF
TRBV9	-	-	TRBJ2-5	TGTGCCAGCAGCGTAGGCTCAGGGCGGGCAGAGACCCAGTACTTC	CASSVGSGRAETQYF